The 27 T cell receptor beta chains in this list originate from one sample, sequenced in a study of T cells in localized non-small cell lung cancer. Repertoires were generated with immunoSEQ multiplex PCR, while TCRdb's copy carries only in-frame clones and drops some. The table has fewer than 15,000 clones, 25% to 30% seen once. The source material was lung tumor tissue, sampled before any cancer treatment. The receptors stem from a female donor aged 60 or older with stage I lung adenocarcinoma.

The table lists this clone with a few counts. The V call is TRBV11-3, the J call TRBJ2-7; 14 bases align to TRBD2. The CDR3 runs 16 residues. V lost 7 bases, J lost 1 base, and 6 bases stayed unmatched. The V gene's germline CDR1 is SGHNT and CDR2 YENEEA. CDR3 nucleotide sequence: TGTGCCAGCACCCGGACTAGCGGGAGGTGGTCCTACGAGCAGTACTTC. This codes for CASTRTSGRWSYEQYF.

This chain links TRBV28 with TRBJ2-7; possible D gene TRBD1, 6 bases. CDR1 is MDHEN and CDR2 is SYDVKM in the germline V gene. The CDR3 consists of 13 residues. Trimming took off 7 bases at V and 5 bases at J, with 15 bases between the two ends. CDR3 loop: CASTLLRGDEQYF. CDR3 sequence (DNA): TGTGCCAGCACCCTCCTCAGGGGAGACGAGCAGTACTTC.

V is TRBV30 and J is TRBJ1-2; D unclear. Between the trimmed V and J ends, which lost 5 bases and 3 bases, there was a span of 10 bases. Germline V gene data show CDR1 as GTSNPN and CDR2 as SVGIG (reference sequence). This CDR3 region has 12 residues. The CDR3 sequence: CAWGGRDYGYTF. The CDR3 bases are TGTGCCTGGGGCGGCCGGGACTATGGCTACACCTTC.

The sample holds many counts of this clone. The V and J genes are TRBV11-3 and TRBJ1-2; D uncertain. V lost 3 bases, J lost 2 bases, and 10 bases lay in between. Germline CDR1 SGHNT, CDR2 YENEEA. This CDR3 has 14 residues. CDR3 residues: CASSLVSPNYGYTF. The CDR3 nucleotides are TGTGCCAGCAGCTTGGTATCACCGAACTATGGCTACACCTTC.

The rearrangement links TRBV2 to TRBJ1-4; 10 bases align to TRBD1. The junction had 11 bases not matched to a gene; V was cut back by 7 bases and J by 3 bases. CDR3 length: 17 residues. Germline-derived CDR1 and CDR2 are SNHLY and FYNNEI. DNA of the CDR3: TGTGCCAGCACTCCGGGACAGGGGATTCCAGCTAATGAAAAACTGTTTTTT. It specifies CASTPGQGIPANEKLFF.

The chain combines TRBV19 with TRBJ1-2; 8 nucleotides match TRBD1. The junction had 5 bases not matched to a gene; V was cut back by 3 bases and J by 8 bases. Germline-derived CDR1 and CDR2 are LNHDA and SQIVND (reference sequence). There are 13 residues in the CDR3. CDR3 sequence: CASSMTGEGGYTF. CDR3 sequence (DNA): TGTGCCAGTAGTATGACAGGGGAAGGCGGCTACACCTTC.

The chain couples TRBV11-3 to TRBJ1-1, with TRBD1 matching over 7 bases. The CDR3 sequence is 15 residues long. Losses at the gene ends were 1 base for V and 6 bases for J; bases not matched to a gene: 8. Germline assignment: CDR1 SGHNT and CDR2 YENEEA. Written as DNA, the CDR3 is TGTGCCAGCAGCTTAGTGTCCCAGGGGGTCGCTGAAGCTTTCTTT. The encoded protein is CASSLVSQGVAEAFF.

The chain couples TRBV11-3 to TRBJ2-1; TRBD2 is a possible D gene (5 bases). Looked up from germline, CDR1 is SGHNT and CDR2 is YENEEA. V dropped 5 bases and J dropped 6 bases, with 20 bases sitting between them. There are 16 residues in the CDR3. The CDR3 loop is CASSGFPATRTNEQFF. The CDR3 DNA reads TGTGCCAGCAGCGGATTCCCAGCCACTAGAACCAATGAGCAGTTCTTC.

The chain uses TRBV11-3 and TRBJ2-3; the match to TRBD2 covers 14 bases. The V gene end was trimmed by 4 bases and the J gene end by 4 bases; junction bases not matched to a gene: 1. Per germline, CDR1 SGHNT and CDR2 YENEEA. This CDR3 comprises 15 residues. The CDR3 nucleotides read TGTGCCAGCAGCTCGGGACTAGCGGGGGCAGATACGCAGTATTTT. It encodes CASSSGLAGADTQYF.

As DNA, the CDR3 is TGTGCCAGCCCCCCCCGGGGGATGAACACTGAAGCTTTCTTT. It translates to CASPPRGMNTEAFF. This chain links TRBV18 with TRBJ1-1, with TRBD1 as a possible D gene (5 bases). This CDR3 spans 14 amino acids. From germline, CDR1 is KGHSH and CDR2 LQKENI. V dropped 8 bases and J dropped 0 bases, with 13 bases sitting between them.

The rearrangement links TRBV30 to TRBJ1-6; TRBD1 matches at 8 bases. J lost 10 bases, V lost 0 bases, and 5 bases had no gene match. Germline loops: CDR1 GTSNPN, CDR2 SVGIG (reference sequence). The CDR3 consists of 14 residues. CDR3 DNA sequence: TGTGCCTGGAGTGTAGACAGGGGAGGCTCACCCCTCCACTTT. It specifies CAWSVDRGGSPLHF. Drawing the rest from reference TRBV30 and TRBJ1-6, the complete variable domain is SQTIHQWPATLVQPVGSPLSLECTVEGTSNPNLYWYRQAAGRGLQLLFYSVGIGQISSEVPQNLSASRPQDRQFILSSKKLLLSDSGFYLCAWSVDRGGSPLHFGNGTRLTVT.

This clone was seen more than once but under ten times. CDR3 protein: CASRVTATNEKLFF. As DNA, the CDR3 is TGTGCCAGCAGAGTGACAGCAACTAATGAAAAACTGTTTTTT. The gene calls are TRBV6-8 and TRBJ1-4; maybe TRBD1 (5 bases). The CDR3 extends over 14 amino acids. V lost 6 bases, J lost 0 bases, and 8 bases lay in between. Germline-derived CDR1 and CDR2 are MNHGY and SAAAGT.

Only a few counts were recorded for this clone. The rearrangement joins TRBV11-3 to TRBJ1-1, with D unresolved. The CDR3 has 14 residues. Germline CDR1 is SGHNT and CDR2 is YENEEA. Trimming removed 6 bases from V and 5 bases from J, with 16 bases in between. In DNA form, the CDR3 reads TGTGCCAGCAGACCATTTGTTGGTATTACTGAAGCTTTCTTT. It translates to CASRPFVGITEAFF.

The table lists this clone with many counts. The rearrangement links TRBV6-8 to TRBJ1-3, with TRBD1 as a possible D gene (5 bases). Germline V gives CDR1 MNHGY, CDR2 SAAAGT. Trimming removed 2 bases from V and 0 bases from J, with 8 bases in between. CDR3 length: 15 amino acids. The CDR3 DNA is TGTGCCAGCAGTTACAGGGGACTCTCTGGAAACACCATATATTTT. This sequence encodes CASSYRGLSGNTIYF.

CDR3 in DNA: TGCGCCACCACAGGGAATCAACTGAACACTGAAGCTTTCTTT. It encodes CATTGNQLNTEAFF. V gene TRBV10-2 combines with J gene TRBJ1-1, with a weak D call TRBD1 (6 bases). The CDR3 loop spans 14 amino acids. Germline V gene lookup returns CDR1 WSHSY and CDR2 SAAADI. Trimming removed 10 bases from V and 0 bases from J, with 15 bases in between.

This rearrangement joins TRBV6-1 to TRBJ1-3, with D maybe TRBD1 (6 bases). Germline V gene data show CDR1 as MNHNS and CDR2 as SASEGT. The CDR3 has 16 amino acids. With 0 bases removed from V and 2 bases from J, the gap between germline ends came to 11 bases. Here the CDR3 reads CASSEASGATGNTIYF. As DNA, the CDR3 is TGTGCCAGCAGTGAAGCCTCAGGGGCAACTGGAAACACCATATATTTT.

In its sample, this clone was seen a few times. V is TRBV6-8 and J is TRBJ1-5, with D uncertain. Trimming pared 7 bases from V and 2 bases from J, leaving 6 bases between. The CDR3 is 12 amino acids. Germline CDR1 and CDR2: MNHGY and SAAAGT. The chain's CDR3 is CASTVGNQPQHF. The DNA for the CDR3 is TGTGCCAGCACTGTAGGCAATCAGCCCCAGCATTTT.

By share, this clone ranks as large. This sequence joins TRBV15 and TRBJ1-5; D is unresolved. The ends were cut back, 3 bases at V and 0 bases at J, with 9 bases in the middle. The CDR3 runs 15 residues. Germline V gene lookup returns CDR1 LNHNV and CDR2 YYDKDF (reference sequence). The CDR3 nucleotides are TGTGCCACCAGCAGGGACCCACATAGCAATCAGCCCCAGCATTTT. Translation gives CATSRDPHSNQPQHF.

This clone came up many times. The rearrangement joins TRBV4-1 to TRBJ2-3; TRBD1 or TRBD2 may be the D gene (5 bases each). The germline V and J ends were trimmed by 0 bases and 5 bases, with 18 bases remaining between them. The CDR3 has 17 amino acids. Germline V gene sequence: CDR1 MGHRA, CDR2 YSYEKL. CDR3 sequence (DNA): TGCGCCAGCAGCCAAGATTACGGGACCCCCCAAGGAGATACGCAGTATTTT. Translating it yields CASSQDYGTPQGDTQYF.

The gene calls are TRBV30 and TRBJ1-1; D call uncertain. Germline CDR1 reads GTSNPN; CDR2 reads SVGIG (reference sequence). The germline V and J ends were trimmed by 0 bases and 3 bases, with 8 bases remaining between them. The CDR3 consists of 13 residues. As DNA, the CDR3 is TGTGCCTGGAGTGTATTCCGGGACACTGAAGCTTTCTTT. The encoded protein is CAWSVFRDTEAFF.

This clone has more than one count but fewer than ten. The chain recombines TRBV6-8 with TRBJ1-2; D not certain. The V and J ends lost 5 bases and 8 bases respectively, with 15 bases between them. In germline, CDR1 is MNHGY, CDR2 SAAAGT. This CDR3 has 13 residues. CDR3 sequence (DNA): TGTGCCAGCAGTGTACTCGACATGGGAGGCTACACCTTC. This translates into CASSVLDMGGYTF.

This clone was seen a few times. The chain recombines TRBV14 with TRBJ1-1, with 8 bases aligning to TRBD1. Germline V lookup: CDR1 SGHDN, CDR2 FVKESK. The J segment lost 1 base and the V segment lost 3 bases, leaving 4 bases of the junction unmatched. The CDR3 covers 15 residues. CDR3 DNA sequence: TGTGCCAGCAGCCAGCGGACAGGGAGGAACACTGAAGCTTTCTTT. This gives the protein CASSQRTGRNTEAFF.

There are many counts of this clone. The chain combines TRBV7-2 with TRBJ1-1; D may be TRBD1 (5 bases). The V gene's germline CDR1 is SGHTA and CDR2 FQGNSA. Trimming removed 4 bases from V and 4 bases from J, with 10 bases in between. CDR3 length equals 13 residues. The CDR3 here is CASSSPGGTEAFF. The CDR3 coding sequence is TGTGCCAGCAGCTCCCCGGGGGGCACTGAAGCTTTCTTT.

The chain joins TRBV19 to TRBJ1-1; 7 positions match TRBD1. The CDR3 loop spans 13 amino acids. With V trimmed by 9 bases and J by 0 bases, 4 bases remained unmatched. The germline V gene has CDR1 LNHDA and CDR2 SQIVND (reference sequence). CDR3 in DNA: TGTGCCAGCACGGGACAGCTGAACACTGAAGCTTTCTTT. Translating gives CASTGQLNTEAFF.

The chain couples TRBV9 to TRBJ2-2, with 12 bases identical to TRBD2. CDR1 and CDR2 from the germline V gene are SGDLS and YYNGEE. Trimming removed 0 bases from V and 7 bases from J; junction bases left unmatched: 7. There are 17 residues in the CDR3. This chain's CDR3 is CASSVELAGGTNGELFF. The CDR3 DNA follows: TGTGCCAGCAGCGTAGAACTAGCGGGAGGTACGAACGGGGAGCTGTTTTTT.

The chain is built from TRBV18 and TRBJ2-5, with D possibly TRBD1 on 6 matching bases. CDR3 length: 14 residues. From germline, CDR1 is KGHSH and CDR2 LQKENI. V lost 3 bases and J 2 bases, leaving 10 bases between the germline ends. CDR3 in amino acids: CASSPLGQQETQYF. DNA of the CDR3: TGTGCCAGCTCACCGCTGGGACAACAAGAGACCCAGTACTTC.

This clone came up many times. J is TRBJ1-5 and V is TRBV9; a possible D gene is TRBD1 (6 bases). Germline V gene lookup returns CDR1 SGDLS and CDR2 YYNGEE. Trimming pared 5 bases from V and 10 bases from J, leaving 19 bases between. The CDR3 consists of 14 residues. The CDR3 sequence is CASSATGRTGPQHF. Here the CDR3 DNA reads TGTGCCAGCAGTGCGACAGGCCGTACAGGACCCCAGCATTTT.